Following are 21 T cell receptor beta chains from one sample sequenced in a study of T cell changes during pregnancy in multiple sclerosis. Sequencing used immunoSEQ multiplex PCR; TCRdb keeps in-frame clones, though not all of them. This sample has fewer than 45,000 clones; roughly nine tenths occur once, and the top ten carry around 0.49%. This specimen consisted of CD4+ T cells from peripheral blood mononuclear cells, obtained in the first trimester of pregnancy. All receptors come from a female donor with multiple sclerosis, enrolled in a pregnancy study.

This chain links TRBV6-4 with TRBJ2-1, with 12 bases identical to TRBD2. CDR1 and CDR2 (germline): MRHNA, SNTAGT. The CDR3 totals 15 residues. The V and J ends lost 4 bases and 10 bases, in that order; junction bases with no gene match: 8. The CDR3 sequence: CASSVRTSGNGEQFF. As DNA, the CDR3 is TGTGCCAGCAGTGTCAGGACTAGCGGGAACGGGGAGCAGTTCTTC.

This clone was observed a few times. The chain links TRBV4-3 to TRBJ1-2, with D possibly TRBD1 on 6 matching bases. V was cut by 0 bases and J by 4 bases, with 9 bases left in between. There are 14 residues in the CDR3. The germline V gene has CDR1 LGHNA and CDR2 YSLEER. In DNA, the CDR3 is TGCGCCAGCAGCCAAGATAAGGACAGCTATGGCTACACCTTC. It yields the protein CASSQDKDSYGYTF.

The rearrangement joins TRBV11-2 to TRBJ2-7, with 12 bases identical to TRBD2. V was clipped by 5 bases and J by 3 bases; unmatched bases: 5. The CDR3 runs 15 residues. CDR1 and CDR2 from the germline V gene are SGHAT and FQNNGV. DNA for the CDR3: TGTGCCAGCAGCCAAGGACTAGCGGGACACTACGAGCAGTACTTC. As protein: CASSQGLAGHYEQYF. Using reference TRBV11-2 and TRBJ2-7 for the parts outside the CDR3, the full variable domain is EAGVAQSPRYKIIEKRQSVAFWCNPISGHATLYWYQQILGQGPKLLIQFQNNGVVDDSQLPKDRFSAERLKGVDSTLKIQPAKLEDSAVYLCASSQGLAGHYEQYFGPGTRLTVT.

The J gene is TRBJ1-4, the V gene TRBV7-2; D is unresolved. CDR3 length: 15 amino acids. In germline, CDR1 is SGHTA, CDR2 FQGNSA. Trimming pared 4 bases from V and 0 bases from J, leaving 9 bases between. The CDR3 region has the DNA TGTGCCAGCAGCTCCCTAGCAGCAACTAATGAAAAACTGTTTTTT. Protein: CASSSLAATNEKLFF.

This sequence joins TRBV11-2 and TRBJ2-5, with a tentative D call TRBD2 (6 bases). CDR3 length: 14 residues. V gave up 5 bases and J gave up 5 bases, with 15 bases separating them. CDR1 SGHAT and CDR2 FQNNGV come from the germline V gene. As DNA, the CDR3 is TGTGCCAGCAGCGGATCTAGCGTGAGGGAGACCCAGTACTTC. Its protein product is CASSGSSVRETQYF.

The V gene is TRBV7-4, the J gene TRBJ2-1; 7 positions agree with TRBD2. The CDR3 consists of 17 residues. Trimming cost V 4 bases and J 5 bases; bases outside gene matches: 14. Germline CDR1 reads SGHVT; CDR2 reads SQSDAQ. CDR3 region: CASSSHCGRESHNEQFF. CDR3 nucleotide sequence: TGTGCCAGCAGCTCGCATTGCGGGCGGGAGTCTCACAATGAGCAGTTCTTC.

The chain carries TRBV5-1 and TRBJ1-5; D is unresolved. The CDR3 consists of 15 residues. CDR1 and CDR2 (germline): SGHRS, YFSETQ. V was trimmed by 5 bases and J by 2 bases, leaving 14 bases between them. The CDR3 spells CASREGGWGNQPQHF. The CDR3 bases are TGCGCCAGCAGAGAGGGAGGCTGGGGCAATCAGCCCCAGCATTTT.

The rearrangement links TRBV25-1 to TRBJ1-5; D ambiguous. V was clipped by 0 bases and J by 4 bases, with 7 bases between them. CDR3 length equals 14 residues. Germline CDR1 and CDR2: MGHDK and SYGVNS. CDR3 region: CASSEYPDNQPQHF. DNA for the CDR3: TGTGCCAGCAGTGAATATCCAGATAATCAGCCCCAGCATTTT.

This sequence joins TRBV5-1 and TRBJ2-2; D may be TRBD1 (6 bases). The CDR3 totals 14 residues. The V end was cut by 3 bases, the J end by 5 bases, with 11 bases between. Germline-derived CDR1 and CDR2 are SGHRS and YFSETQ. CDR3 in amino acids: CASSSGTLTGELFF. The CDR3 coding sequence is TGCGCCAGCAGCTCCGGGACATTAACCGGGGAGCTGTTTTTT.

The chain is built from TRBV6-1 and TRBJ1-1; D uncertain. CDR3 length equals 13 residues. V lost 2 bases and J 1 base, leaving 5 bases between the germline ends. CDR1 and CDR2 from the germline V gene are MNHNS and SASEGT. CDR3 coding DNA: TGTGCCAGCAGTGAACGAGAGAACACTGAAGCTTTCTTT. Translating gives CASSERENTEAFF.

The rearrangement links TRBV25-1 to TRBJ1-5; D remains ambiguous. The CDR3 runs to 15 residues. Trimming shortened V by 3 bases and J by 2 bases, and 11 bases separated the two germline ends. Germline loops: CDR1 MGHDK, CDR2 SYGVNS. The CDR3 nucleotides read TGTGCCAGCAGTGATTCCGGAGCAGGCAATCAGCCCCAGCATTTT. Its translation: CASSDSGAGNQPQHF.

CDR3 in DNA: TGTGCCAGCAGTTTCGGACTAGCGGGAGTAGGGCGGTACAATGAGCAGTTCTTC. Its protein product is CASSFGLAGVGRYNEQFF. This chain links TRBV7-2 with TRBJ2-1, with 13 bases lining up with TRBD2. The CDR3 is 18 residues long. Looked up from germline, CDR1 is SGHTA and CDR2 is FQGNSA. V shed 6 bases, J shed 4 bases, and the junction held 12 bases outside the gene matches.

The J gene is TRBJ2-5, the V gene TRBV4-3, with D perhaps TRBD2 (6 bases). V lost 0 bases and J lost 5, with 13 bases in between. CDR3 length: 15 residues. In germline, CDR1 is LGHNA, CDR2 YSLEER. The CDR3 sequence is CASSQDPRGGETQYF. DNA for the CDR3: TGCGCCAGCAGCCAAGATCCGCGGGGCGGGGAGACCCAGTACTTC.

The chain carries TRBV4-2 and TRBJ2-5; 11 bases map to TRBD2. Germline loops: CDR1 LGHNA, CDR2 YNFKEQ. J lost 5 bases, V lost 0 bases, and 11 bases had no gene match. The CDR3 contains 18 residues. The CDR3 region is CASSQDPTSGARGETQYF. The CDR3 bases are TGTGCCAGCAGCCAAGATCCGACTAGCGGGGCCCGCGGGGAGACCCAGTACTTC.

This clone was found once. The genes are TRBV7-6 and TRBJ1-1, with D perhaps matching TRBD1 (5 bases). Trimming stripped 2 bases from V and 0 bases from J, with 13 bases between. This CDR3 has 16 amino acids. Germline assignment: CDR1 SGHVS and CDR2 FNYEAQ. The CDR3 is CASSLMGGKLNTEAFF. The CDR3, as DNA: TGTGCCAGCAGCTTAATGGGGGGGAAATTGAACACTGAAGCTTTCTTT.

This rearrangement joins TRBV6-1 to TRBJ2-5, with 7 bases fitting TRBD1. CDR3 size: 14 residues. J was trimmed by 5 bases and V by 7 bases; bases with no gene match: 10. CDR1 and CDR2 (germline): MNHNS, SASEGT. CDR3 loop: CASTTTGNQETQYF. DNA of the CDR3: TGTGCCAGCACCACGACAGGGAATCAGGAGACCCAGTACTTC.

J is TRBJ2-2 and V is TRBV30; 8 nucleotides line up with TRBD1. The CDR3 is 14 residues long. V shed 2 bases and J 4 bases; nucleotides not matched to a gene: 3. Germline V lookup: CDR1 GTSNPN, CDR2 SVGIG (reference sequence). CDR3 sequence reads: CAWSFGQGTGELFF. The CDR3 nucleotides read TGTGCCTGGAGTTTTGGACAGGGCACCGGGGAGCTGTTTTTT.

This clone was seen a single time. The chain is built from TRBV5-1 and TRBJ2-1; D ambiguous. CDR3 length: 13 residues. Germline V gene lookup returns CDR1 SGHRS and CDR2 YFSETQ. V was cut by 1 base and J by 7 bases, with 9 bases left in between. The chain's CDR3 is CASSLFSVNEQFF. The DNA of the CDR3 is TGCGCCAGCAGCTTGTTTTCGGTGAATGAGCAGTTCTTC.

This chain links TRBV7-2 with TRBJ2-2; 7 nucleotides align to TRBD2. The CDR3 loop spans 16 amino acids. The germline V gene has CDR1 SGHTA and CDR2 FQGNSA. After removal of 5 bases from V and 3 bases from J, the junction contained 9 bases not matched to a gene. Here the CDR3 reads CASSRAAGEYTGELFF. CDR3 DNA sequence: TGTGCCAGCAGCCGTGCGGCGGGAGAATACACCGGGGAGCTGTTTTTT. The entire variable domain, with the rest obtained from reference TRBV7-2 and TRBJ2-2, is as follows: GAGVSQSPSNKVTEKGKDVELRCDPISGHTALYWYRQSLGQGLEFLIYFQGNSAPDKSGLPSDRFSAERTGGSVSTLTIQRTQQEDSAVYLCASSRAAGEYTGELFFGEGSRLTVL.

This chain joins TRBV15 and TRBJ1-1; D gene unclear. Germline V CDR1 and CDR2: LNHNV, YYDKDF (reference sequence). CDR3 length equals 15 residues. Between the trimmed V and J ends, which lost 0 bases and 6 bases, there was a span of 14 bases. The CDR3 DNA reads TGTGCCACCAGCAGAGAAATTGCAGGTCAACCTGAAGCTTTCTTT. Translation: CATSREIAGQPEAFF.

This chain links TRBV7-2 with TRBJ2-5; 9 bases are shared with TRBD1. This CDR3 is built from 15 residues. Germline loops: CDR1 SGHTA, CDR2 FQGNSA. The J segment lost 4 bases and the V segment lost 5 bases, leaving 8 bases of the junction unmatched. For the CDR3, the DNA is TGTGCCAGCAGCCGAACAGGGGGCGCCGGAGAGACCCAGTACTTC. It encodes CASSRTGGAGETQYF. The variable domain in full, completed from reference TRBV7-2 and TRBJ2-5, reads GAGVSQSPSNKVTEKGKDVELRCDPISGHTALYWYRQSLGQGLEFLIYFQGNSAPDKSGLPSDRFSAERTGGSVSTLTIQRTQQEDSAVYLCASSRTGGAGETQYFGPGTRLLVL.